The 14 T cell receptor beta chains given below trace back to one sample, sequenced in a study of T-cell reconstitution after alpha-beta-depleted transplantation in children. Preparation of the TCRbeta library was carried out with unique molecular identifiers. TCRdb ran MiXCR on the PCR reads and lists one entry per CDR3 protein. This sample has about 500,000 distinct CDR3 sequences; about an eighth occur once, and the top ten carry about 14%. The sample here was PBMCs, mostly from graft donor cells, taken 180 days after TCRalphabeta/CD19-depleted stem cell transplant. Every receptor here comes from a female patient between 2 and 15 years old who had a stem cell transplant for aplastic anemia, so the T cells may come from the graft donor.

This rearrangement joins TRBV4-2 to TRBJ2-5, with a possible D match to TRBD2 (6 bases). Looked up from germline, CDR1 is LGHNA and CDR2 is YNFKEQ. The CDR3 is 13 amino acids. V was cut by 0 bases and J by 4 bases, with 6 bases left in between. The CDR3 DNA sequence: TGTGCCAGCAGCCAAGAGGGGGGAGAGACCCAGTACTTC. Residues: CASSQEGGETQYF.

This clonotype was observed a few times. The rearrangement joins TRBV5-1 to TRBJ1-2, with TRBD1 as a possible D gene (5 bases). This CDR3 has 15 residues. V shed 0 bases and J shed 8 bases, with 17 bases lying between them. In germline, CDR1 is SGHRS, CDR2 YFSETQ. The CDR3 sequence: CASSLVEEGLSGYTF. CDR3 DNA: TGCGCCAGCAGCTTGGTTGAGGAGGGGCTAAGCGGCTACACCTTC.

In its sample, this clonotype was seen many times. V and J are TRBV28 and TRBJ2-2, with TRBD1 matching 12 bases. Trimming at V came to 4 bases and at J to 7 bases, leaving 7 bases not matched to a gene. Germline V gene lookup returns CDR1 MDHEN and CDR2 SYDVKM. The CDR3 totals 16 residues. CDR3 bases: TGTGCCAGCAGTTCGCCGGGGGACAGGGGGCGCGGGGAGCTGTTTTTT. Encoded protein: CASSSPGDRGRGELFF.

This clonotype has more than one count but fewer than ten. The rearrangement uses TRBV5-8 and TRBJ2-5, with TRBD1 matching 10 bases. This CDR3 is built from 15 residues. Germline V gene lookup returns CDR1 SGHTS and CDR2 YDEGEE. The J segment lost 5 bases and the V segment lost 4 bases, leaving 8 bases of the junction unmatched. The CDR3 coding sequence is TGTGCCAGCAGCGAGGGGACAGGGGTTCGGGAGACCCAGTACTTC. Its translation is CASSEGTGVRETQYF.

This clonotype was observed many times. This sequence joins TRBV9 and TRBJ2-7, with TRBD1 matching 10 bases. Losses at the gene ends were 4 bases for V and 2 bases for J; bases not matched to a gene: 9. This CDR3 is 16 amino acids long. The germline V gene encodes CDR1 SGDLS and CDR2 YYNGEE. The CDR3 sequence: CASSPSRDRGTYEQYF. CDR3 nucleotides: TGTGCCAGCAGCCCCTCCCGGGACAGGGGAACCTACGAGCAGTACTTC.

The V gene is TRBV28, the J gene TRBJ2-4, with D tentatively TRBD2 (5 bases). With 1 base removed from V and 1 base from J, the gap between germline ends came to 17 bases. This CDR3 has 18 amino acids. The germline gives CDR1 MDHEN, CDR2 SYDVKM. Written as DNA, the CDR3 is TGTGCCAGCAGTTTATCCCCACCGTCCTGGAGGGCCAAAAACATTCAGTACTTC. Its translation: CASSLSPPSWRAKNIQYF. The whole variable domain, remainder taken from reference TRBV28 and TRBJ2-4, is DVKVTQSSRYLVKRTGEKVFLECVQDMDHENMFWYRQDPGLGLRLIYFSYDVKMKEKGDIPEGYSVSREKKERFSLILESASTNQTSMYLCASSLSPPSWRAKNIQYFGAGTRLSVL.

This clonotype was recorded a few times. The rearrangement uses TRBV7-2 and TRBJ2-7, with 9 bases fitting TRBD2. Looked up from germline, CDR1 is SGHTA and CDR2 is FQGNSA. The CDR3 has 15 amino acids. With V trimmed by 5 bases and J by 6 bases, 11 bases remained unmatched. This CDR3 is CASSLLGLAGLEQYF. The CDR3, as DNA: TGTGCCAGCAGCCTCCTGGGACTAGCAGGTCTCGAGCAGTACTTC.

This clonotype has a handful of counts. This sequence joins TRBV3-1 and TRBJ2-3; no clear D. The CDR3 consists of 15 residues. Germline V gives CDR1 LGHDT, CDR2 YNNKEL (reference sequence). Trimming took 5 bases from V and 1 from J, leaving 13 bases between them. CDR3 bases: TGTGCCAGCAGCTTTCGGGTAGCAGGCACAGATACGCAGTATTTT. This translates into CASSFRVAGTDTQYF.

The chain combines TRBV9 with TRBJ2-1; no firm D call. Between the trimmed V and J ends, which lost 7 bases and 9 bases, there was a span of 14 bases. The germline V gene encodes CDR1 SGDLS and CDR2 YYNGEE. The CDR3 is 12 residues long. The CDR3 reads CASSIPGGEQFF. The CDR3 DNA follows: TGTGCCAGCTCTATTCCAGGTGGTGAGCAGTTCTTC.

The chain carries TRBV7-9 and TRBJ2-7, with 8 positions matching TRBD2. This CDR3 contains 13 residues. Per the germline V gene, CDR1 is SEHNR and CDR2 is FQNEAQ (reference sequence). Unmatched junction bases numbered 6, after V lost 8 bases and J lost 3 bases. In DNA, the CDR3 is TGTGCCAGCGGGACTAGGAGTAGCTACGAGCAGTACTTC. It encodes CASGTRSSYEQYF.

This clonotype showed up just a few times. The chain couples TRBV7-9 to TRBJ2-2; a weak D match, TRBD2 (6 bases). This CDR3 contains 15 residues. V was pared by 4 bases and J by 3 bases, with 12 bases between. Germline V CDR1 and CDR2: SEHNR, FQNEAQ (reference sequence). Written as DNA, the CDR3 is TGTGCCAGCAGCTCCCGGACTACCTACACCGGGGAGCTGTTTTTT. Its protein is CASSSRTTYTGELFF.

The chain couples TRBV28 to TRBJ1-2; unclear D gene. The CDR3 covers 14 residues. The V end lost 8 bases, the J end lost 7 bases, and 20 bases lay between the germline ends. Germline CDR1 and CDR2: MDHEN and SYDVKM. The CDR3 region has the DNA TGTGCCAGCGGGGATCCCCTCCTTGCTTTTGGCTACACCTTC. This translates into CASGDPLLAFGYTF.

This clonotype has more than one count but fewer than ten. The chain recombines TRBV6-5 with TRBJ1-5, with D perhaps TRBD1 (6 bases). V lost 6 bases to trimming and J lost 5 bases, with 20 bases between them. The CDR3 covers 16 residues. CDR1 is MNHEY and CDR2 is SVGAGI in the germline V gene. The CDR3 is CASRLGVRGSDQPQHF. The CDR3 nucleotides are TGTGCCAGCAGATTAGGGGTCAGGGGTTCAGATCAGCCCCAGCATTTT.

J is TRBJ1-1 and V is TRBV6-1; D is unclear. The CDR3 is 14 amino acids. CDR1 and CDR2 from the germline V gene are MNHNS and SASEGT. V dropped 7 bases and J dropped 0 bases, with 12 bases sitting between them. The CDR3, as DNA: TGTGCCAGCACGGAGGCAGTTATGAACACTGAAGCTTTCTTT. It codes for CASTEAVMNTEAFF.